This T cell receptor beta chain was retrieved from a study of blood T cell repertoires in COVID-19. Across the whole study: Specimens from acute and convalescent COVID-19 originated in the United States, Italy and Spain. Sources were T cells, B-cell-depleted T cells, or PBMCs; the material itself was cDNA or gDNA.

Using immunoSEQ multiplex PCR, the repertoire was profiled, and TCRdb retains in-frame clones only, with some absent. In the table there are 45,000 to 50,000 clones, around nine tenths of which are singletons. Germline assignment: CDR1 LNHDA and CDR2 SQIVND (reference sequence). Trimming cost V 2 bases and J 7 bases, with 8 bases left between them. This CDR3 contains 12 residues. This TCR came from a man in his fifties with acute or convalescent COVID-19. The chain employs TRBV19 and TRBJ1-2; D is undetermined. The sample comprised peripheral blood. In nucleotides, the CDR3 is TGTGCCAGTAGTATATGGTGGAGTGGCTACACCTTC. The encoded protein is CASSIWWSGYTF.